The clone carrying this TCR beta chain was detected only once. Its antigen remains unidentified. The sample originates from a study of blood T cells in healthy people across ages. A second PCR of about 7 to 12 cycles used a sample-barcoded 5' primer and a J-beta primer mix. The authors tagged each cDNA molecule using a template-switch adaptor with 12 random nucleotides. Using its own MiXCR run on the 5' RACE reads, TCRdb lists one record per CDR3 protein. Of 600,000 to 800,000 distinct CDR3 sequences listed, over 40% are singletons. Roughly 10 milliliters of peripheral blood were drawn from each donor. Study-level results: Investigators treated diversity estimates from one million T cells as underestimates. Older age went with lower TCR beta diversity per million T cells, in a roughly linear way.

The CDR3 contains 15 residues. J gave up 7 bases and V 6 bases, and 16 bases lay outside the gene matches. CDR1 and CDR2 from the germline V gene are SQVTM and ANQGSEA. The V gene is TRBV29-1, the J gene TRBJ2-7; 9 positions agree with TRBD2. The sequenced material came from blood. The sequence was obtained from a woman of 80 years or more in good health. CDR3 region: CSVYGGRAGVREQYF. The CDR3 nucleotides are TGCAGCGTCTATGGCGGGAGGGCCGGGGTGAGGGAGCAGTACTTC.